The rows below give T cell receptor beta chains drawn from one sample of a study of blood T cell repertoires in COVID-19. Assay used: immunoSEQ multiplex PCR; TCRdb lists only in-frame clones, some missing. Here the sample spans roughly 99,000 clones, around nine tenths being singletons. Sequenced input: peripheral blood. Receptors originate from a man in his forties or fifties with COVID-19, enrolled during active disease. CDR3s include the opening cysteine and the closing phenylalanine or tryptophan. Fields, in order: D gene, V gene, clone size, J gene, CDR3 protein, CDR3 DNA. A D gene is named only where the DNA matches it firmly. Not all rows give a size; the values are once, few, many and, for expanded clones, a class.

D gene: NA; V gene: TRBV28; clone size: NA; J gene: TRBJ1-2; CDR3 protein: CASSLSELYGYTF; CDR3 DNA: TGTGCCAGCAGTCTCTCCGAGCTCTATGGCTACACCTTC
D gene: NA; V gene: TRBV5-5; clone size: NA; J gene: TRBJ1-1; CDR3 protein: CASSLGFGAFGTEAFF; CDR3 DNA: TGTGCCAGCAGCTTGGGGTTCGGAGCCTTCGGCACTGAAGCTTTCTTT
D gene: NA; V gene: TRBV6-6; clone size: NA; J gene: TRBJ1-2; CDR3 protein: CASASPYTF; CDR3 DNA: TGTGCCAGCGCGTCCCCCTACACCTTC
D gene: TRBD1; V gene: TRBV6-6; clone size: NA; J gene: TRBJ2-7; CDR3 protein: CASTTQDRGRPYEQYF; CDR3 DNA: TGTGCCAGCACTACCCAGGACAGGGGGCGCCCCTACGAGCAGTACTTC
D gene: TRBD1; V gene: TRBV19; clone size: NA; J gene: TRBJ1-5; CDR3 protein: CASRQGVLNQPQHF; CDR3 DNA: TGTGCCAGCAGACAGGGGGTCCTCAATCAGCCCCAGCATTTT
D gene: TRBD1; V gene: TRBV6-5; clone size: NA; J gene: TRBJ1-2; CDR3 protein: CASRMDRNYGYTF; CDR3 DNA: TGTGCCAGCAGAATGGACAGGAACTATGGCTACACCTTC
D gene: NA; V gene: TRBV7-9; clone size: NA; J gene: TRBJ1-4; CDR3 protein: CASSHKPREGEKLFF; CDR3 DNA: TGTGCCAGCAGCCACAAACCCAGGGAGGGAGAAAAACTGTTTTTT
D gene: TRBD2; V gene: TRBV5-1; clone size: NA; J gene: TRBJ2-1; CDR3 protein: CASSLAWTSGGADEQFF; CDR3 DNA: TGCGCCAGCAGCTTGGCTTGGACTAGCGGGGGGGCAGATGAGCAGTTCTTC
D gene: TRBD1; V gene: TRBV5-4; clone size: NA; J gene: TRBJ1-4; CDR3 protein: CASSGQGANEKLFF; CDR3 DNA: TGTGCCAGCAGCGGACAGGGGGCTAATGAAAAACTGTTTTTT
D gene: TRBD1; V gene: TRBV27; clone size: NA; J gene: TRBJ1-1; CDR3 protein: CASSRGATNTEAFF; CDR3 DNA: TGTGCCAGCAGCAGGGGGGCGACGAACACTGAAGCTTTCTTT
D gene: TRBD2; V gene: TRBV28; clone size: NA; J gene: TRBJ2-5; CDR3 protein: CATRTSGGETQYF; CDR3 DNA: TGTGCCACCAGGACTAGCGGGGGTGAGACCCAGTACTTC
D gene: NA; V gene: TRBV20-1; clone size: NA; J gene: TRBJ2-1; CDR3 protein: CSAIDSPSSYNEQFF; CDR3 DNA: TGCAGTGCTATTGACTCGCCGAGCTCCTACAATGAGCAGTTCTTC
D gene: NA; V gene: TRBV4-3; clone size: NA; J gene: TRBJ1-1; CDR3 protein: CASSLAGGNTEAFF; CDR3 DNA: TGCGCCAGCAGCCTCGCCGGGGGAAACACTGAAGCTTTCTTT
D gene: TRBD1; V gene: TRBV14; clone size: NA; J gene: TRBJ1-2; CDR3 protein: CASSRRKTGADGYTF; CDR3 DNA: TGTGCCAGCAGCCGACGCAAAACAGGGGCGGATGGCTACACCTTC
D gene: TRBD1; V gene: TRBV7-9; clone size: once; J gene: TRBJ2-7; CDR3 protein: CASSQTQGANYEQYF; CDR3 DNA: TGTGCCAGCAGCCAGACCCAGGGGGCCAACTACGAGCAGTACTTC
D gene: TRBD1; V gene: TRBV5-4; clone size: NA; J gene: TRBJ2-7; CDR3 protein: CASSSGQGTPYEQYF; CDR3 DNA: TGTGCCAGCAGCTCAGGACAGGGAACCCCCTACGAGCAGTACTTC
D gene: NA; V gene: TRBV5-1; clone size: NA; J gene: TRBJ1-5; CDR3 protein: CASSLSGANNQPQHF; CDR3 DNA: TGCGCCAGCAGCTTGTCTGGGGCGAACAATCAGCCCCAGCATTTT
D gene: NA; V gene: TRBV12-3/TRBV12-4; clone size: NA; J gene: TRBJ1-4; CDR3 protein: CATGPSTNEKLFF; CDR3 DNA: TGTGCCACGGGTCCATCAACTAATGAAAAACTGTTTTTT
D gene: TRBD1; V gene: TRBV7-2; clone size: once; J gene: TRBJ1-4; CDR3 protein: CASSPHAADRSGSMFF; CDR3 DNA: TGTGCCAGCAGCCCCCACGCAGCGGACAGGAGTGGCTCAATGTTTTTT
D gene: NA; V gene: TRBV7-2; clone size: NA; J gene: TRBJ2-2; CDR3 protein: CASSLDPGTNTGELFF; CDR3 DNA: TGTGCCAGCAGCTTAGATCCAGGGACGAACACCGGGGAGCTGTTTTTT
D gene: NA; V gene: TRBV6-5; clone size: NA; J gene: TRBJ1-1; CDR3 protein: CASRGGTEAFF; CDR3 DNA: TGTGCCAGCAGGGGGGGAACTGAAGCTTTCTTT
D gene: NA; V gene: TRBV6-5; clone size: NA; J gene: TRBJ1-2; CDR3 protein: CASSSPKRGVVYTF; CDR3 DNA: TGTGCCAGCAGTTCTCCCAAACGGGGGGTGGTCTACACCTTC
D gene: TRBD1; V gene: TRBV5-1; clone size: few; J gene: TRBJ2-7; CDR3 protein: CASSQGQGRGEQYF; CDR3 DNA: TGCGCCAGCAGCCAGGGACAGGGAAGAGGGGAGCAGTACTTC